The 2 T cell receptor beta chains below come from one sample, sequenced in a study of T-cell reconstitution after alpha-beta-depleted transplantation in children. Construction of the TCRbeta library involved unique molecular identifiers. Using its own MiXCR run on the PCR reads, TCRdb lists one record per CDR3 protein. The table shows hundreds of thousands of distinct CDR3 sequences, with under 15% occurring only once. Sequenced here: PBMCs, mostly from graft donor cells, sampled 360 days after TCRalphabeta/CD19-depleted stem cell transplant. Receptors originate from a male patient aged 10-17 years who had a stem cell transplant for acute myeloid leukemia, so the T cells may come from the graft donor.

This clonotype came up a few times. CDR3 region: CATSDLVQGAKETQYF. DNA of the CDR3: TGTGCCACCAGTGATTTGGTCCAGGGGGCAAAGGAGACCCAGTACTTC. The chain has TRBV24-1 and TRBJ2-5, with 8 bases aligning to TRBD1. The CDR3 runs to 16 residues. V gave up 0 bases and J gave up 5 bases; unmatched junction bases: 7. The germline V gene encodes CDR1 KGHDR and CDR2 SFDVKD.

This rearrangement joins TRBV7-3 to TRBJ2-5; D might be TRBD2 (5 bases). The CDR3 is made up of 15 amino acids. CDR1 and CDR2 (germline): SGHTA, FQGTGA. The germline V and J ends were trimmed by 4 bases and 6 bases, with 18 bases remaining between them. Here the CDR3 reads CASSSTHDYGKTQYF. As DNA, the CDR3 is TGTGCCAGCAGCTCAACCCACGACTACGGAAAGACCCAGTACTTC.